This T cell receptor beta chain is drawn from a study of cytomegalovirus exposure and HLA in healthy donors. Turning to the study itself: The 120 validation repertoires were produced on the same platform as the 670 or so repertoires of the first cohort. This was reported in a later analysis.

Details on this clone: The antigen remains undetermined.

Sequencing was performed with immunoSEQ multiplex PCR; in TCRdb, only in-frame clones are kept and a portion is missing. Counted here are approximately 260,000 clones, approximately 83% occurring once; the ten biggest clones make up 1% to 1.5%. Germline lookup yields CDR1 MGHRA and CDR2 YSYEKL. With V trimmed by 2 bases and J by 1 base, 12 bases remained unmatched. The CDR3 length is 20 residues. Study findings and constraints: In vitro, three CMV-associated chains proved specific for CMV antigens. The tendency of first-cohort TCR clusters to co-occur in the 110 or so validation repertoires emerged from a later analysis.

This receptor was obtained from a woman aged 25 to 39 in good health and CMV-seropositive. V and J are TRBV4-1 and TRBJ2-4, with 12 bases matching TRBD2. The specimen sequenced was PBMCs. The CDR3 reads CASSQHRLAGDVFAKNIQYF. CDR3 nucleotides: TGCGCCAGCAGCCAACACCGACTAGCGGGAGATGTTTTCGCCAAAAACATTCAGTACTTC.